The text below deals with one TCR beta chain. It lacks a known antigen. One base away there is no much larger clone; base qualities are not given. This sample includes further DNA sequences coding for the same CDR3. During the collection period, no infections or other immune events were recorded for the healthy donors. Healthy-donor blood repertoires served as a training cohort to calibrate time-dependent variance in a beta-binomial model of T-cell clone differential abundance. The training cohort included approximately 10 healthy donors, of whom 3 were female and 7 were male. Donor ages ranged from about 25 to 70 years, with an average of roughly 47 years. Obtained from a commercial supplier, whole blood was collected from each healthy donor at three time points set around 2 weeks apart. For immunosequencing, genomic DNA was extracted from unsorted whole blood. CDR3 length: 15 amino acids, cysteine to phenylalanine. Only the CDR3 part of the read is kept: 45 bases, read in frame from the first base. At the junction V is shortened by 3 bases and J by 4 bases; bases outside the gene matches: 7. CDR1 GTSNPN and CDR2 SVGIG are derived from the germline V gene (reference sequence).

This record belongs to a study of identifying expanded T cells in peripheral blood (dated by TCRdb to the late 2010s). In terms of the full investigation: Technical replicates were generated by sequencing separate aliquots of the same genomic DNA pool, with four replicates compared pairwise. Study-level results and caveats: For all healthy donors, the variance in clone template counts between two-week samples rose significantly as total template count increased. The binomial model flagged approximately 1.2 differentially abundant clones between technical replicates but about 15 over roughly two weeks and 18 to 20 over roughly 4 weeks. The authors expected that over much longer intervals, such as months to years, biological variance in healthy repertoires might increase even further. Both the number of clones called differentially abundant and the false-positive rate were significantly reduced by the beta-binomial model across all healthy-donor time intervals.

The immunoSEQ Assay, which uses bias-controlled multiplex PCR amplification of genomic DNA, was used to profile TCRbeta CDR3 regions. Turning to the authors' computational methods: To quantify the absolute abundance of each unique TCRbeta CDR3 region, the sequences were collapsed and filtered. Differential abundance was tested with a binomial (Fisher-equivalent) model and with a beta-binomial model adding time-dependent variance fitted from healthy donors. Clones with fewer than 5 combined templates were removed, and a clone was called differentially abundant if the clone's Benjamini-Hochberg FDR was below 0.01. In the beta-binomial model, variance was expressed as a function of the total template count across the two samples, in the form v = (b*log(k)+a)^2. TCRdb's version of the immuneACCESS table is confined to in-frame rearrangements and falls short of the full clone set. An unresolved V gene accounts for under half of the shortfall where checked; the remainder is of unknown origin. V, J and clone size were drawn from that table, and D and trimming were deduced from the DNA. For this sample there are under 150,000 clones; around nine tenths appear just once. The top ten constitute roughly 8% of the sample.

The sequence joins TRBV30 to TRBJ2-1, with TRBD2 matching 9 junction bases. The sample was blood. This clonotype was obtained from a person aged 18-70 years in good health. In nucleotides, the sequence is TGTGCCTGGAGGGGCGGGGGGGCCCTGTACAATGAGCAGTTCTTC. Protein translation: CAWRGGGALYNEQFF.